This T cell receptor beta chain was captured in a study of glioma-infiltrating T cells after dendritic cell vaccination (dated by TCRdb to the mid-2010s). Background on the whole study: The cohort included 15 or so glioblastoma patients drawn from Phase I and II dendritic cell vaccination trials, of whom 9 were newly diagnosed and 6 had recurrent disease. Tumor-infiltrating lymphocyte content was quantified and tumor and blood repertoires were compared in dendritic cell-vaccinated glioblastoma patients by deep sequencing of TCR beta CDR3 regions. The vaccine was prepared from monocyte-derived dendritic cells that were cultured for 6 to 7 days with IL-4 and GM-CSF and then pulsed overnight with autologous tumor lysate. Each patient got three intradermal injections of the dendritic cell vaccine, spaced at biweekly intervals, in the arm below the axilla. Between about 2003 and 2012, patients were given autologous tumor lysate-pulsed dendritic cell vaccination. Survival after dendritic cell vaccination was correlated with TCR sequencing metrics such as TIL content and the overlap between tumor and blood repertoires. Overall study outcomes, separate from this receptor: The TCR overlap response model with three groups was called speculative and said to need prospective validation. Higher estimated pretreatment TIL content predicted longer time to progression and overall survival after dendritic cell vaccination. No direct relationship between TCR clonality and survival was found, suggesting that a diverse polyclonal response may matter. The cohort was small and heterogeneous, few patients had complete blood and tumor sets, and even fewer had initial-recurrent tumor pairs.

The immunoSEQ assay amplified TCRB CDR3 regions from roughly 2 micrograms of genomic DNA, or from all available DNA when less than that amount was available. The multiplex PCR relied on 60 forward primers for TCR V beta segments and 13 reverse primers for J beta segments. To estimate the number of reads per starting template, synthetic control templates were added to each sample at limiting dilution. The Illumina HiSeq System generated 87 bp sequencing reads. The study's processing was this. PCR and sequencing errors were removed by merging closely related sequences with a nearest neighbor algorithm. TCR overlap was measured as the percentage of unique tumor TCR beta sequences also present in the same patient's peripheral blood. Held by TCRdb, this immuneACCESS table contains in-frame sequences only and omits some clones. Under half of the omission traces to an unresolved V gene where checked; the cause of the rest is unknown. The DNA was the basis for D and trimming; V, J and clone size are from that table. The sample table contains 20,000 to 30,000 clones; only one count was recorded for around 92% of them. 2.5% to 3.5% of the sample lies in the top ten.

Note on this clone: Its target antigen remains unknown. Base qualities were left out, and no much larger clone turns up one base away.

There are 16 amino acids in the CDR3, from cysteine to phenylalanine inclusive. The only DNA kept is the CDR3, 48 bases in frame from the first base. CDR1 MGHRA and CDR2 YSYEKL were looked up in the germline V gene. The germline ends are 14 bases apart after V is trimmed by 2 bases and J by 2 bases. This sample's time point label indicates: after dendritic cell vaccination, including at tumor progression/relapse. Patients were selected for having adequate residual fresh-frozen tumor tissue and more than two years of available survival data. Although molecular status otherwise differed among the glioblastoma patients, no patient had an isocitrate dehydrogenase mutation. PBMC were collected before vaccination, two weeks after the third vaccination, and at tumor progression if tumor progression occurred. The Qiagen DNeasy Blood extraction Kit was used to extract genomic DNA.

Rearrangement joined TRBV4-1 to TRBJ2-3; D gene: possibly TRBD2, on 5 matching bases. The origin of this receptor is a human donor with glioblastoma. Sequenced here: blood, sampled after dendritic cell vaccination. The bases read TGCGCCAGCAGCCAACCCGGGATTCCTTTCACAGATACGCAGTATTTT. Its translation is CASSQPGIPFTDTQYF.